This TCR beta chain originates from a study of blood T cell repertoires in COVID-19. Here immunoSEQ multiplex PCR was the method, and the copy in TCRdb shows in-frame clones only, minus some. The table lists roughly 280,000 clones, 90% of them singletons, with roughly 3.9% in the top ten. The sequence derives from a woman aged 30 to 39 with acute COVID-19. The sequencing input was PBMCs or T cells enriched from blood (not recorded which).

Here the CDR3 DNA reads TGCGCCAGCAGCCAAGGGACTAGCGGGATAGCTGGGGCCAACGTCCTGACTTTC. Protein product: CASSQGTSGIAGANVLTF. This chain joins TRBV4-3 and TRBJ2-6; 12 bases fit TRBD2. Germline trimming cut 1 base from V and 2 bases from J; bases unmatched to any gene: 3. This CDR3 has 18 amino acids. Per the germline V gene, CDR1 is LGHNA and CDR2 is YSLEER.